This T cell receptor beta chain appears in the sequencing data of a study of blood T cells in healthy people across ages. Study-level background: Template switching recovered approximately one barcoded beta molecule for every two T cells.

A few counts support this clonotype. The antigen remains unidentified. Study-level results: Diversity estimated from one million T cells was considered an underestimate. In long-lived donors, naive CD4+ cell counts and diversity exceeded those of aged donors.

Primers used in a second PCR of roughly 6 to 12 cycles were a sample-barcoded 5' primer and a J-beta primer mix. TCRdb itself ran the 5' RACE reads through MiXCR, one entry per CDR3 protein. The data contain about 640,000 distinct CDR3 sequences, roughly 53% of them singletons. In terms of origin and age, donors were healthy Caucasian individuals from Russia aged about 6 to 90. The sequenced sample was blood. The clonotype originates from a man in his fifties or sixties in good health.

The CDR3: CASSSGGVTEAFF. CDR3 coding DNA: TGTGCCAGCTCATCCGGAGGGGTCACTGAAGCTTTCTTT. The chain joins TRBV18 to TRBJ1-1; D is possibly TRBD1 (5 bases). In germline, CDR1 is KGHSH, CDR2 LQKENI. V was clipped by 5 bases and J by 4 bases, with 11 bases between them. The CDR3 contains 13 residues. The entire variable domain, with the rest obtained from reference TRBV18 and TRBJ1-1, is as follows: NAGVMQNPRHLVRRRGQEARLRCSPMKGHSHVYWYRQLPEEGLKFMVYLQKENIIDESGMPKERFSAEFPKEGPSILRIQQVVRGDSAAYFCASSSGGVTEAFFGQGTRLTVV.